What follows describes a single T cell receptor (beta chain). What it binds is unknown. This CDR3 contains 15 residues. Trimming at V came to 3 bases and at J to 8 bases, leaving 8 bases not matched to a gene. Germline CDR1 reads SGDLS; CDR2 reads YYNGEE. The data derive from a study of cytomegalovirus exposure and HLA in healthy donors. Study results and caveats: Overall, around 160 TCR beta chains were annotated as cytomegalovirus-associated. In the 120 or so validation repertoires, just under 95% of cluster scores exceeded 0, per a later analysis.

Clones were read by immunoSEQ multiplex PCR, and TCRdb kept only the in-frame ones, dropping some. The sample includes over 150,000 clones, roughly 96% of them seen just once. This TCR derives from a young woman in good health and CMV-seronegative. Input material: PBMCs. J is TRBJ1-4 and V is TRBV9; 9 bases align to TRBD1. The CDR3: CASSAQQGASEKLFF. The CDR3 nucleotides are TGTGCCAGCAGCGCCCAACAGGGGGCCTCAGAAAAACTGTTTTTT. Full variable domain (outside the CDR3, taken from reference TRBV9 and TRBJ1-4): DSGVTQTPKHLITATGQRVTLRCSPRSGDLSVYWYQQSLDQGLQFLIQYYNGEERAKGNILERFSAQQFPDLHSELNLSSLELGDSALYFCASSAQQGASEKLFFGSGTQLSVL.